The following is a T cell receptor beta chain sequence with its context. Its antigen is undetermined. These data are taken from a study of cytomegalovirus exposure and HLA in healthy donors. About the study: In an earlier analysis, around 100 million unique TCR beta sequences were found from 150 million to 200 million T cells. Of several hundred genotyped donors, more than 70% clustered with self-reported Caucasian donors. Study results and limitations: It was confirmed in vitro that a few of the CMV-associated chains were specific for CMV antigens. Some V segments (TRBV6-2 and TRBV6-3 among them) were excluded as indistinguishable.

The germline gives CDR1 SGHRS, CDR2 YFSETQ. Trimming pared 0 bases from V and 5 bases from J, leaving 6 bases between. This CDR3 contains 13 residues. PCR employed 60 Vbeta and 13 Jbeta primers. Profiling relied on immunoSEQ multiplex PCR, and the TCRdb table lists in-frame clones only, not all of them. The table records approximately 240,000 clones, 70% to 80% of them present only once. The chain joins TRBV5-1 to TRBJ2-1; D uncertain. The sequence derives from a woman between 55 and 75 years old in good health and CMV-seropositive. Sequenced material: PBMCs. As DNA, the CDR3 is TGCGCCAGCAGCTTGGAACCTAACAATGAGCAGTTCTTC. Amino acid sequence: CASSLEPNNEQFF.